The clone carrying this T cell receptor beta chain is a singleton in its sample. Its antigen is unidentified. Trimming took 7 bases from V and 1 from J, leaving 10 bases between them. The CDR3 loop spans 13 amino acids. Germline assignment: CDR1 MNHEY and CDR2 SVGAGI. This entry comes from a study of T cell repertoires and HLA-DP antigens. The wider study: Alloreactive CD4+ T cells targeted HLA-DP on transduced HeLa. Pre-culture CD4+ samples used roughly 1,200 ng DNA versus roughly 200 ng for CD137+CD4+ sorts.

This table comes from immunoSEQ multiplex PCR, and its TCRdb copy is limited to in-frame clones, with some not included. This table has approximately 89,000 clones, approximately 86% appearing once. Study conclusions and caveats: Naive and memory CD4+ repertoires were not analysed separately.

Source material: CD4+ T cells from PBMCs. This chain connects TRBV6-5 to TRBJ1-1; D ambiguous. The receptor was isolated from a man in his fifties in good health and CMV-seronegative. In nucleotides, the CDR3 is TGTGCCAGCACCTACGGTGGGAACACTGAAGCTTTCTTT. Amino acids: CASTYGGNTEAFF.